What follows describes a single TCR beta chain. These data originate in a study of blood T cells in healthy people across ages. Trimming left V 3 bases short and J 1 base short, with 13 bases between. The CDR3 sequence is 15 residues long. Donor samples were obtained from healthy Caucasian individuals from Russia, aged about 6 to 90. Peripheral blood samples of 9.5 to 10 milliliters were drawn from each donor. A second PCR of 7 to 11 cycles used a sample-barcoded 5' primer and a J-beta primer mix. Through a template-switch adaptor with 12 random nucleotides, each cDNA molecule received a tag. Via MiXCR, TCRdb re-called the 5' RACE reads, giving one row per CDR3 protein. The sample yields 780,000 or so distinct CDR3 sequences, approximately 53% seen once.

The receptor comes from a man aged 40-50 years in good health. The sample comprised blood. The chain couples TRBV12-3 or TRBV12-4 to TRBJ2-7; D not resolved. CDR3 nucleotide sequence: TGTGCCAGCAGTTTCCCAACTGTTCTGTCCTACGAGCAGTACTTC. It encodes CASSFPTVLSYEQYF.